This T cell receptor (beta chain) was captured in a study of cytomegalovirus exposure and HLA in healthy donors. The overall study: Among the approximately 400 genotyped donors, just over 80% were placed in the Caucasian-associated ancestry cluster.

Vbeta (60) and Jbeta (13) primers were used in the PCR. The authors' processing: Later, an analysis found 80 million or so unique TCR beta chains, and about 9.9 million of these were shared. TCRdb's copy holds only in-frame clones and misses some; the assay was immunoSEQ multiplex PCR. V, J and clone size reflect that table, while D and trimming were determined from the DNA. The sample has about 160,000 clones; 75% to 85% are singletons. The CDR3 contains 15 residues. Trimming left V 0 bases short and J 5 bases short, with 13 bases between. Germline-derived CDR1 and CDR2 are SGHAT and FQNNGV. The clonotype was recovered from a man in his fifties in good health and CMV-seropositive. The sample taken for sequencing was PBMCs. The J gene is TRBJ2-5, the V gene TRBV11-2; D remains ambiguous. Here the CDR3 reads CASSLDRMFRETQYF. CDR3 nucleotide sequence: TGTGCCAGCAGCTTAGATCGAATGTTTCGGGAGACCCAGTACTTC.